This T cell receptor beta chain was recovered during a study of T cells in Graves' hyperthyroidism and ophthalmopathy. This CDR3 contains 16 residues. Trimming cost V 2 bases and J 5 bases, with 19 bases left between them. Germline-derived CDR1 and CDR2 are MGHRA and YSYEKL. Amplification targeted TCR beta CDR3 regions from RNA transcripts. HTBI primers were the set used in a first-round RT-PCR of the TCR CDR3. TCRdb re-derived calls from the multiplex PCR reads in MiXCR, one entry per CDR3 protein. Altogether about 420,000 distinct CDR3 sequences are present, approximately 14% being singletons, with the ten largest covering roughly 15%.

Source material: blood. This chain uses TRBV4-1 with TRBJ2-7, with D unresolved. The TCR comes from a woman between 18 and 29 years old with Graves' hyperthyroidism. CDR3 bases: TGCGCCAGCAGCCAACACCCCCGTTCAGGCATCAACGAGCAGTACTTC. Translated, it gives CASSQHPRSGINEQYF.